The 26 T cell receptor beta chains below were found in one sample sequenced in a study of technical replicates of blood from a few donors. Profiled with immunoSEQ multiplex PCR; TCRdb holds only in-frame clones, not every one. Among 98,000 or so clones listed, approximately 94% were seen once. Sequencing was done on a sample of T cells isolated from PBMCs. All receptors come from a human donor in good health.

This clone was detected a few times. This CDR3 is CASSLEAGDYGYTF. DNA of the CDR3: TGTGCCAGCAGCTTGGAGGCAGGGGACTATGGCTACACCTTC. The rearrangement joins TRBV5-4 to TRBJ1-2; D possibly corresponds to TRBD1 (6 bases). CDR3 length equals 14 residues. The germline V and J ends were trimmed by 0 bases and 3 bases, with 9 bases remaining between them. Germline CDR1 reads SGHNT; CDR2 reads YYREEE (reference sequence).

The chain has TRBV6-6 and TRBJ1-6; 7 bases match TRBD1. The CDR3 contains 14 residues. The V gene end was trimmed by 5 bases and the J gene end by 6 bases; junction bases not matched to a gene: 4. Germline V CDR1 and CDR2: MNHNY, SVGAGI (reference sequence). CDR3 sequence reads: CASSRDSLNSPLHF. The CDR3 region has the DNA TGTGCCAGCAGTCGGGACAGCCTTAATTCACCCCTCCACTTT.

The CDR3 region is CASSVTYRVDQPQHF. The CDR3, as DNA: TGTGCCAGCTCGGTTACATACCGGGTCGATCAGCCCCAGCATTTT. This chain uses TRBV18 with TRBJ1-5; D unresolved. The CDR3 loop spans 15 amino acids. CDR1 KGHSH and CDR2 LQKENI come from the germline V gene. Trimming cost V 6 bases and J 5 bases, with 17 bases left between them.

This chain links TRBV6-5 with TRBJ1-1; the match to TRBD1 covers 8 bases. Germline V gene data show CDR1 as MNHEY and CDR2 as SVGAGI. CDR3 length: 16 amino acids. The V gene end was trimmed by 4 bases and the J gene end by 7 bases; junction bases not matched to a gene: 14. In DNA, the CDR3 is TGTGCCAGCAGTTCCCCGCACTCCGGGACAGGAGGTGAAGCTTTCTTT. It codes for CASSSPHSGTGGEAFF.

The V call is TRBV30, the J call TRBJ2-3; no clear D. The germline CDR1 and CDR2 sequences are GTSNPN and SVGIG (reference sequence). The CDR3 runs 15 residues. V lost 1 base to trimming and J lost 1 base, with 12 bases between them. CDR3 coding DNA: TGTGCCTGGAGTGAGAGATCGGGTCGCACAGATACGCAGTATTTT. This sequence encodes CAWSERSGRTDTQYF. The whole variable domain, filled in from reference TRBV30 and TRBJ2-3, reads SQTIHQWPATLVQPVGSPLSLECTVEGTSNPNLYWYRQAAGRGLQLLFYSVGIGQISSEVPQNLSASRPQDRQFILSSKKLLLSDSGFYLCAWSERSGRTDTQYFGPGTRLTVL.

The chain joins TRBV30 to TRBJ2-5, with D uncertain. Trimming left V 0 bases short and J 5 bases short, with 4 bases between. This CDR3 contains 11 residues. Germline CDR1 and CDR2: GTSNPN and SVGIG (reference sequence). DNA of the CDR3: TGTGCCTGGAGTGTACGGGAGACCCAGTACTTC. This sequence encodes CAWSVRETQYF.

The rearrangement uses TRBV4-1 and TRBJ2-7, with 8 positions matching TRBD1. Germline CDR1 MGHRA, CDR2 YSYEKL. This CDR3 comprises 13 residues. V dropped 4 bases and J dropped 4; count of bases not matched to a gene: 3. The CDR3: CASSPDRGYEQYF. In nucleotides, the CDR3 is TGCGCCAGCAGCCCCGACAGGGGATACGAGCAGTACTTC.

The genes are TRBV5-4 and TRBJ2-5; 8 positions agree with TRBD2. V lost 4 bases and J lost 5; bases outside the gene matches: 10. Germline lookup yields CDR1 SGHNT and CDR2 YYREEE (reference sequence). The CDR3 consists of 15 residues. CDR3: CASSGERERPETQYF. CDR3 coding DNA: TGTGCCAGCAGCGGGGAGCGGGAGCGTCCCGAGACCCAGTACTTC. Drawing the rest from reference TRBV5-4 and TRBJ2-5, the complete variable domain is ETGVTQSPTHLIKTRGQQVTLRCSSQSGHNTVSWYQQALGQGPQFIFQYYREEENGRGNFPPRFSGLQFPNYSSELNVNALELDDSALYLCASSGERERPETQYFGPGTRLLVL.

This clone was seen once. V usage is TRBV2 and J usage is TRBJ2-3; 7 nucleotides agree with TRBD2. CDR1 is SNHLY and CDR2 is FYNNEI in the germline V gene. The length of the CDR3 is 16 residues. The junction had 11 bases not matched to a gene; V was cut back by 8 bases and J by 0 bases. The CDR3 reads CASATLAVASTDTQYF. The DNA of the CDR3 is TGTGCCAGCGCTACCCTAGCGGTCGCTAGCACAGATACGCAGTATTTT.

The chain is built from TRBV27 and TRBJ2-7; possible D gene TRBD1, 6 bases. V lost 2 bases to trimming and J lost 1 base, with 15 bases between them. The CDR3 runs 16 residues. The germline gives CDR1 MNHEY, CDR2 SMNVEV (reference sequence). CDR3: CASSLSKGVLSYEQYF. The CDR3 nucleotides are TGTGCCAGCAGTTTAAGTAAGGGGGTTTTGTCCTACGAGCAGTACTTC.

This chain connects TRBV6-1 to TRBJ1-6, with D perhaps matching TRBD1 (6 bases). This CDR3 is 14 amino acids long. Per germline, CDR1 MNHNS and CDR2 SASEGT. Trimming pared 6 bases from V and 14 bases from J, leaving 20 bases between. The CDR3 DNA follows: TGTGCCAGCAGCCGGGACACCGGTGTCTCGACCCTCCACTTT. Protein sequence: CASSRDTGVSTLHF.

This clone was picked up a small number of times. The CDR3 nucleotides read TGCGCCAGCAGCCAAGTGTCAGCGGACTATGGCTACACCTTC. Residues: CASSQVSADYGYTF. The chain employs TRBV4-1 and TRBJ1-2, with D hard to call. Trimming took 1 base from V and 3 from J, leaving 9 bases between them. The germline CDR1 and CDR2 sequences are MGHRA and YSYEKL. The CDR3 spans 14 residues.

The J gene is TRBJ2-5, the V gene TRBV4-1; TRBD2 matches at 11 bases. The V gene's germline CDR1 is MGHRA and CDR2 YSYEKL. V shed 0 bases, J shed 4 bases, and the junction held 10 bases outside the gene matches. The CDR3 has 18 residues. The CDR3 loop reads CASSQENGSGGGRETQYF. In DNA form, the CDR3 reads TGCGCCAGCAGCCAAGAGAATGGTAGCGGGGGGGGGAGAGAGACCCAGTACTTC.

The chain joins TRBV6-5 to TRBJ2-7; D unresolved. V was cut by 0 bases and J by 7 bases, with 13 bases left in between. CDR1 is MNHEY and CDR2 is SVGAGI in the germline V gene. The CDR3 has 14 residues. CDR3 sequence reads: CASSYSTRRKEQYF. CDR3 in DNA: TGTGCCAGCAGTTACTCGACTCGAAGGAAGGAGCAGTACTTC.

The gene calls are TRBV10-3 and TRBJ1-6, with 9 bases lining up with TRBD1. J lost 7 bases, V lost 1 base, and 2 bases had no gene match. The CDR3 is made up of 15 amino acids. From germline, CDR1 is ENHRY and CDR2 SYGVKD. The CDR3 is CAISELGQGNSPLHF. CDR3 DNA sequence: TGTGCCATCAGTGAGTTGGGACAGGGAAATTCACCCCTCCACTTT.

J is TRBJ1-5 and V is TRBV5-6; D is undetermined. Trimming shortened V by 2 bases and J by 3 bases, and 15 bases separated the two germline ends. Germline CDR1 and CDR2: SGHDT and YYEEEE. CDR3 size: 16 residues. The DNA for the CDR3 is TGTGCCAGCAGCTTAAACCCGGGTCTTTACAATCAGCCCCAGCATTTT. Residues: CASSLNPGLYNQPQHF.

Only a few counts were recorded for this clone. The chain joins TRBV6-5 to TRBJ1-1; D uncertain. V shed 8 bases and J shed 6 bases, with 13 bases lying between them. In germline, CDR1 is MNHEY, CDR2 SVGAGI. The CDR3 sequence is 12 residues long. CDR3 coding DNA: TGTGCCAGCCAACTACGAGGAGCTGAAGCTTTCTTT. Residues: CASQLRGAEAFF.

This chain connects TRBV27 to TRBJ1-2; D is unclear. Trimming removed 6 bases at V and 8 bases at J, with 13 bases between. The CDR3 has 12 residues. CDR1 and CDR2 from the germline V gene are MNHEY and SMNVEV (reference sequence). The CDR3 DNA follows: TGTGCCAGCAGCCAACTTGGTCGGGGCTACACCTTC. Amino acids: CASSQLGRGYTF.

This chain links TRBV6-1 with TRBJ2-7, with 10 bases aligning to TRBD2. The trim removed 2 bases at V and 3 bases at J, leaving 13 bases unmatched. Germline CDR1 reads MNHNS; CDR2 reads SASEGT. The CDR3 totals 18 residues. The CDR3 DNA reads TGTGCCAGCAGTGAATCGGCTAGCGGGAGCTCGGTAATCTACGAGCAGTACTTC. Translated: CASSESASGSSVIYEQYF.

This chain joins TRBV11-3 and TRBJ2-1; 11 bases match TRBD2. The CDR3 contains 16 residues. J gave up 5 bases and V 5 bases, and 8 bases lay outside the gene matches. The germline V gene has CDR1 SGHNT and CDR2 YENEEA. The CDR3 here is CASSPPTSGVDNEQFF. CDR3 DNA: TGTGCCAGCAGCCCCCCGACTAGCGGGGTGGACAATGAGCAGTTCTTC.

V usage is TRBV10-1 and J usage is TRBJ2-3, with TRBD2 as a possible D gene (6 bases). The CDR3 totals 16 residues. Germline CDR1 and CDR2: WNHNN and SYGVQD (reference sequence). Trimming left V 5 bases short and J 2 bases short, with 17 bases between. The CDR3 loop reads CASSLGVGGSTDTQYF. DNA for the CDR3: TGCGCCAGCAGTCTGGGAGTGGGGGGATCCACAGATACGCAGTATTTT.

The V gene is TRBV6-1, the J gene TRBJ2-2, with TRBD1 matching 8 bases. The CDR3 length is 13 residues. Germline V CDR1 and CDR2: MNHNS, SASEGT. V lost 4 bases and J lost 8; bases outside the gene matches: 3. CDR3 DNA: TGTGCCAGCAGTGGGGACAGGTCTGGGGAGCTGTTTTTT. Its protein is CASSGDRSGELFF.

This chain joins TRBV11-3 and TRBJ2-1; 7 bases are shared with TRBD1. V gave up 6 bases and J gave up 7 bases; unmatched junction bases: 9. There are 14 residues in the CDR3. Germline CDR1 and CDR2: SGHNT and YENEEA. The CDR3 region has the DNA TGTGCCAGCAGTCCGGGACAGCCTCTAAATGAGCAGTTCTTC. Protein sequence: CASSPGQPLNEQFF.

This clone has a handful of counts. The CDR3 protein is CASSPPDRVGTEAFF. CDR3 DNA: TGTGCCAGCTCACCACCCGACAGGGTGGGCACTGAAGCTTTCTTT. The chain has TRBV18 and TRBJ1-1; 7 nucleotides line up with TRBD1. The V gene end was trimmed by 0 bases and the J gene end by 4 bases; junction bases not matched to a gene: 5. The germline V gene has CDR1 KGHSH and CDR2 LQKENI. The CDR3 is made up of 15 amino acids.

This clone showed up just once. This chain uses TRBV7-9 with TRBJ1-2, with D perhaps matching TRBD1 (5 bases). CDR1 is SEHNR and CDR2 is FQNEAQ in the germline V gene (reference sequence). Trimming cost V 2 bases and J 4 bases, with 14 bases left between them. The CDR3 extends over 15 amino acids. CDR3 region: CASSLRALGRYGYTF. In DNA, the CDR3 is TGTGCCAGCAGCTTAAGAGCCTTGGGGCGCTATGGCTACACCTTC.

The rearrangement joins TRBV18 to TRBJ2-7, with D tentatively TRBD1 (5 bases). CDR3 length equals 12 residues. V lost 6 bases, J lost 3 bases, and 9 bases lay in between. CDR1 and CDR2 (germline): KGHSH, LQKENI. The CDR3 sequence is CASSADSYEQYF. The CDR3 DNA reads TGTGCCAGCTCGGCCGACAGCTACGAGCAGTACTTC.